The 15 T cell receptor beta chains given below trace back to one sample, sequenced in a study of post-analysis software for immune sequencing data. What these receptors recognize is not known. Study-level findings and limits: Five TRBV segments, including TRBV5-6, TRBV5-1 and TRBV20-1, were more frequent in patients than controls.

Unique molecular identifiers were built into the TCR beta cDNA libraries. TCRdb called the PCR reads again in MiXCR, with one record for every CDR3 protein. The table records 150,000 to 200,000 distinct CDR3 sequences, approximately 28% of them present only once. The specimen was blood. The receptor source for this set is a girl aged 5-17 years with multiple sclerosis.

Turning to this clonotype: A much more abundant neighbour one base away suggests this may be a read error. The chain joins TRBV7-2 to TRBJ1-2; no clear D gene. Germline CDR1 reads SGHTA; CDR2 reads FQGNSA. The length of the CDR3 is 12 residues. The CDR3 nucleotides read TGTGCCAGCAGCCCCAGGTCCTATGGCTGCACCTTC. As protein: CASSPRSYGCTF.

The V call is TRBV12-5, the J call TRBJ1-5; 7 nucleotides line up with TRBD1. CDR3 size: 15 residues. J lost 4 bases, V lost 7 bases, and 10 bases had no gene match. From germline, CDR1 is LGHNT and CDR2 FRNRAP. The CDR3 is CASASRQGGNQPQHF. CDR3 nucleotides: TGTGCTAGTGCCTCCAGACAGGGTGGGAATCAGCCCCAGCATTTT.

This clonotype came up a few times. The V and J genes are TRBV6-1 and TRBJ1-2; D unclear. The germline V gene encodes CDR1 MNHNS and CDR2 SASEGT. The germline V and J ends were trimmed by 0 bases and 8 bases, with 13 bases remaining between them. This CDR3 comprises 14 residues. Here the CDR3 reads CASSEAPSQYGYTF. The CDR3, as DNA: TGTGCCAGCAGTGAAGCGCCCTCACAATACGGCTACACCTTC.

The rearrangement links TRBV5-6 to TRBJ2-6; a possible D gene is TRBD2 (6 bases). The CDR3 runs to 18 residues. Germline CDR1 is SGHDT and CDR2 is YYEEEE. V was shortened by 2 bases and J by 0 bases, with 15 bases between the two germline ends. CDR3 sequence reads: CASSLIRREVSGANVLTF. The CDR3 region has the DNA TGTGCCAGCAGCTTAATCCGCAGGGAGGTCTCTGGGGCCAACGTCCTGACTTTC.

The table lists this clonotype with many counts. This sequence joins TRBV12-3 or TRBV12-4 and TRBJ2-4, with 8 positions matching TRBD1. The V segment lost 6 bases and the J segment 8 bases; nucleotides outside the gene matches: 9. The length of the CDR3 is 14 residues. CDR3 region: CASSPDRVTDIQYF. The CDR3 nucleotides read TGTGCCAGCAGCCCGGACAGGGTCACGGACATTCAGTACTTC.

In this sample, this clonotype turned up many times. The chain links TRBV18 to TRBJ2-7; the D gene is possibly TRBD2 (5 bases). With 3 bases removed from V and 7 bases from J, the gap between germline ends came to 16 bases. This CDR3 comprises 14 residues. Germline V gives CDR1 KGHSH, CDR2 LQKENI. CDR3 in DNA: TGTGCCAGCTCACCGGACTTCTTGAACCTTGAGCAGTACTTC. This encodes CASSPDFLNLEQYF.

This chain uses TRBV4-1 with TRBJ2-1; 8 bases fit TRBD2. V was pared by 2 bases and J by 6 bases, with 6 bases of the junction left unmatched. Germline V gives CDR1 MGHRA, CDR2 YSYEKL. The CDR3 contains 15 residues. The CDR3 loop is CASSQLLREVNEQFF. CDR3 nucleotides: TGCGCCAGCAGCCAATTACTGCGGGAGGTCAATGAGCAGTTCTTC.

This chain uses TRBV7-2 with TRBJ2-7; D unclear. This CDR3 is built from 14 residues. CDR1 is SGHTA, CDR2 FQGNSA, per germline. Trimming cost V 0 bases and J 4 bases, with 10 bases left between them. The CDR3 sequence: CASSLAMSAYEQYF. The CDR3 DNA follows: TGTGCCAGCAGCTTAGCGATGTCAGCTTACGAGCAGTACTTC. Full variable domain (remainder filled in from reference TRBV7-2 and TRBJ2-7): GAGVSQSPSNKVTEKGKDVELRCDPISGHTALYWYRQSLGQGLEFLIYFQGNSAPDKSGLPSDRFSAERTGGSVSTLTIQRTQQEDSAVYLCASSLAMSAYEQYFGPGTRLTVT.

The V call is TRBV28, the J call TRBJ1-2; 7 positions agree with TRBD1. Looked up from germline, CDR1 is MDHEN and CDR2 is SYDVKM. J lost 7 bases, V lost 7 bases, and 9 bases had no gene match. The CDR3 consists of 13 residues. CDR3 DNA: TGTGCCAGCATCGGTCAGGGGGTCAGTGGCTACACCTTC. Protein product: CASIGQGVSGYTF.

The rearrangement links TRBV24-1 to TRBJ2-5; TRBD2 is a possible D gene (6 bases). The CDR3 covers 12 residues. V was trimmed by 5 bases and J by 9 bases, leaving 12 bases between them. The germline CDR1 and CDR2 sequences are KGHDR and SFDVKD. CDR3 residues: CATSAGSEAQYF. The CDR3, as DNA: TGTGCCACCAGTGCCGGGAGTGAGGCCCAGTACTTC.

This clonotype was recorded many times. The chain recombines TRBV6-6 with TRBJ2-4; D perhaps matches TRBD2 (6 bases). This CDR3 has 15 residues. Germline CDR1 and CDR2: MNHNY and SVGAGI (reference sequence). The CDR3 protein is CGVGLAPPAKNIQYF. The DNA for the CDR3 is TGTGGGGTGGGGCTAGCGCCACCAGCCAAAAACATTCAGTACTTC.

A note on this clonotype: It may be a read error: a sequence one base away is much more abundant. V and J are TRBV28 and TRBJ1-2; TRBD1 is a possible D gene (6 bases). The CDR3 is made up of 15 amino acids. CDR1 and CDR2 from the germline V gene are MDHEN and SYDVKM. This chain's CDR3 is CAGSLRHRDNYGYTF. For the CDR3, the DNA is TGTGCCGGCAGTTTACGACACAGGGACAACTATGGCTACACCTTC.

Only one count was recorded for this clonotype. The chain joins TRBV20-1 to TRBJ1-2, with D uncertain. The germline CDR1 and CDR2 sequences are DFQATT and SNEGSKA (reference sequence). The CDR3 is 13 amino acids. Trimming pared 0 bases from V and 3 bases from J, leaving 8 bases between. CDR3 DNA: TGCAGTGCTAGAGATTTACAGCACTATGGCTACACCTTC. Its translation is CSARDLQHYGYTF.

This clonotype appeared many times. This rearrangement joins TRBV28 to TRBJ2-1; the D is unclear. The CDR3 extends over 16 amino acids. CDR1 is MDHEN, CDR2 SYDVKM, per germline. V was clipped by 5 bases and J by 0 bases, with 14 bases between them. The CDR3 here is CASSALDSSSYNEQFF. The CDR3 bases are TGTGCCAGCAGTGCATTAGACTCAAGCTCCTACAATGAGCAGTTCTTC.

The chain has TRBV20-1 and TRBJ1-1; D is undetermined. Germline V gene data show CDR1 as DFQATT and CDR2 as SNEGSKA (reference sequence). The CDR3 extends over 13 amino acids. V gave up 2 bases and J gave up 4 bases, with 11 bases separating them. The CDR3 reads CSARIPGATEAFF. The CDR3 DNA reads TGCAGTGCTAGAATCCCAGGAGCCACTGAAGCTTTCTTT.